This T cell receptor beta chain stems from a study of neoadjuvant anti-PD-1 for oral cavity cancer. This CDR3 has 16 residues. Germline V gene sequence: CDR1 MNHEY, CDR2 SMNVEV (reference sequence). The V segment lost 6 bases and the J segment 5 bases; nucleotides outside the gene matches: 11. This clone was counted between two and nine times. Generated by immunoSEQ multiplex PCR, the TCRdb table keeps only in-frame clones and is missing some. Here the sample spans 14,000 or so clones, around 70% being singletons. Time point noted: after neoadjuvant nivolumab, at surgical resection. This receptor was taken from a person aged 35 to 85 with oral cavity squamous cell carcinoma. This rearrangement joins TRBV27 to TRBJ2-7; 12 nucleotides agree with TRBD2. Sequenced here: PBMCs, sampled after nivolumab (anti-PD-1) treatment. This CDR3 is CASSLSPTSGSDEQYF. The CDR3 bases are TGTGCCAGCAGCCTATCCCCGACTAGCGGGAGTGACGAGCAGTACTTC.